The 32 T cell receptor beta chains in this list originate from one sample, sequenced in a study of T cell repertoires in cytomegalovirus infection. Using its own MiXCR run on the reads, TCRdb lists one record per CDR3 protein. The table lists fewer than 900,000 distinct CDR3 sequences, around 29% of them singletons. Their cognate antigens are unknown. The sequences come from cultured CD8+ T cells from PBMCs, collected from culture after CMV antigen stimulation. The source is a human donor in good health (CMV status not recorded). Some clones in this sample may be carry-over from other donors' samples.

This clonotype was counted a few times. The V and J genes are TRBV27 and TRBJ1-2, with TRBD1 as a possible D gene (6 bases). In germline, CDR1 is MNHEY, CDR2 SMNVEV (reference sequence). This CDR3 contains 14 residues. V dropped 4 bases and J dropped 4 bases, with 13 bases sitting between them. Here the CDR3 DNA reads TGTGCCAGCAGTTCGACAGGATTCCTCTATGGCTACACCTTC. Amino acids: CASSSTGFLYGYTF.

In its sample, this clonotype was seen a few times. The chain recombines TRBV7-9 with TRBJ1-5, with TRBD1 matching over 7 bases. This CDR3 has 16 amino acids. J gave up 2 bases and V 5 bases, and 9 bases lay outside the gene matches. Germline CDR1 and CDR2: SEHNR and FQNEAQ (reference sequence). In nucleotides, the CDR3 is TGTGCCAGCAGCCGAGAAGCCGACAGGGGCAATCAGCCCCAGCATTTT. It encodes CASSREADRGNQPQHF.

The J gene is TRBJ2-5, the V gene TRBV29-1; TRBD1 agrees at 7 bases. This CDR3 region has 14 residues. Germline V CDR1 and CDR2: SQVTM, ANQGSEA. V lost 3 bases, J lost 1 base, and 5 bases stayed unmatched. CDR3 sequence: CSVEGDSFQETQYF. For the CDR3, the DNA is TGCAGCGTTGAGGGGGACAGCTTCCAAGAGACCCAGTACTTC.

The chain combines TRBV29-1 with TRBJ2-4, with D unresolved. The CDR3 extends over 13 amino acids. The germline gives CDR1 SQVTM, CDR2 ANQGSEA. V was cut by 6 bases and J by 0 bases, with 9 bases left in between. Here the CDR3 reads CSVADGAKNIQYF. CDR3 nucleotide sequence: TGCAGCGTCGCGGACGGAGCCAAAAACATTCAGTACTTC.

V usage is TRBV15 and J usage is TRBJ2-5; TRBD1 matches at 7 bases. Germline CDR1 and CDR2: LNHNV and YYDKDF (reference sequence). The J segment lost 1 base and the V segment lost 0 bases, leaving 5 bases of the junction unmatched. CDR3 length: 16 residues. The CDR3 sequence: CATSRDQNRGQETQYF. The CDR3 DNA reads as TGTGCCACCAGCAGAGATCAGAACAGGGGCCAAGAGACCCAGTACTTC.

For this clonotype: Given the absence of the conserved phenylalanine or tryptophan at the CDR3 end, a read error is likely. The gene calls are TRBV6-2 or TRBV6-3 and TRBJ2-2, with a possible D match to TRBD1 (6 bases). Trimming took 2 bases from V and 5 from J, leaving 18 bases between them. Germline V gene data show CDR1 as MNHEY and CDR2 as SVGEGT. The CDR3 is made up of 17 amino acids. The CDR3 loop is CASSYILTGTGTGELFS. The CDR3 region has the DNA TGTGCCAGCAGTTACATCCTGACAGGAACGGGGACCGGGGAGCTGTTTTCT.

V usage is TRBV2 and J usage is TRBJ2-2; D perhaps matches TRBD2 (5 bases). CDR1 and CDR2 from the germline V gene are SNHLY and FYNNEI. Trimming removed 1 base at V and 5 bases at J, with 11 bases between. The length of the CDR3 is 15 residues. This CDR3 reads CASSEVPGSTGELFF. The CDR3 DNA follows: TGTGCCAGCAGTGAAGTGCCGGGGTCTACCGGGGAGCTGTTTTTT.

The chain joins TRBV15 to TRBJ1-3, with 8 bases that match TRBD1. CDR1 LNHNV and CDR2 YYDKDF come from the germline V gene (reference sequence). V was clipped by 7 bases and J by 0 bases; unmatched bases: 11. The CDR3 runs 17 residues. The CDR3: CATTDRDEGNSGNTIYF. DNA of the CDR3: TGTGCCACCACGGACAGGGATGAGGGCAACTCTGGAAACACCATATATTTT.

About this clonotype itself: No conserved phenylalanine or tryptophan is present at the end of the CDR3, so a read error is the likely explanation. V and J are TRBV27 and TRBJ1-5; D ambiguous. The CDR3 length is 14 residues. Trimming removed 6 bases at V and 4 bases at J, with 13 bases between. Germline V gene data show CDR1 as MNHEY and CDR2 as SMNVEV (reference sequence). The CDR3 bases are TGTGCCAGCAGACCGGCGGGGTCGAATCAGCCCCAGCATTAT. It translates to CASRPAGSNQPQHY.

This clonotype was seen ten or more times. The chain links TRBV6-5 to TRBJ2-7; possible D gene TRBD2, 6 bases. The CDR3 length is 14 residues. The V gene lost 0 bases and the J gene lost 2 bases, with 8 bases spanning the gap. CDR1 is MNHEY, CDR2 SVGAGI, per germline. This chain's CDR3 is CASSYSRGPYEQYF. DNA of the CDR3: TGTGCCAGCAGTTACTCGCGGGGACCCTACGAGCAGTACTTC.

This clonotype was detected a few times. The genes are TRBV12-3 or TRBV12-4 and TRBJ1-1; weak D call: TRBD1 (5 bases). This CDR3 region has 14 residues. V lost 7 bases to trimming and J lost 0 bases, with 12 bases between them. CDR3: CASNGGPMNTEAFF. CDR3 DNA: TGTGCCAGCAATGGGGGTCCTATGAACACTGAAGCTTTCTTT.

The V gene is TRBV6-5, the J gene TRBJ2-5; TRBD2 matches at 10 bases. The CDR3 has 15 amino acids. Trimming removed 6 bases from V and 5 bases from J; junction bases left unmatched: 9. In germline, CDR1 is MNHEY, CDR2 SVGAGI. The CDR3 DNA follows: TGTGCCAGCAGCACCACTAGCGGGGCCGGGGAGACCCAGTACTTC. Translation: CASSTTSGAGETQYF.

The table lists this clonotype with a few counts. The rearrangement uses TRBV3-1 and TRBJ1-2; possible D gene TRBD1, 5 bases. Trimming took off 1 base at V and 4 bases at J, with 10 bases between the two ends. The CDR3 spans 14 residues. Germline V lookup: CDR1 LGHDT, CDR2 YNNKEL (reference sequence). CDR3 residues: CASSQGGTTYGYTF. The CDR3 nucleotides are TGTGCCAGCAGCCAAGGGGGGACGACCTATGGCTACACCTTC. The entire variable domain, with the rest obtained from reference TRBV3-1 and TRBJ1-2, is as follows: DTAVSQTPKYLVTQMGNDKSIKCEQNLGHDTMYWYKQDSKKFLKIMFSYNNKELIINETVPNRFSPKSPDKAHLNLHINSLELGDSAVYFCASSQGGTTYGYTFGSGTRLTVV.

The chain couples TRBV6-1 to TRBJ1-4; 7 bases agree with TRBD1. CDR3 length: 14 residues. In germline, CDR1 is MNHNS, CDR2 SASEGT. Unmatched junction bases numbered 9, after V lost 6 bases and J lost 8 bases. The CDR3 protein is CASSLRDSLEKLFF. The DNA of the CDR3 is TGTGCCAGCAGCCTTCGGGACAGCCTGGAAAAACTGTTTTTT.

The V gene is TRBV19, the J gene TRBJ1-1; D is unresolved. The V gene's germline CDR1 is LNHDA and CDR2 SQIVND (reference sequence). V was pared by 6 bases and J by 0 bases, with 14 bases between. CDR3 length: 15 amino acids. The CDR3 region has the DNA TGTGCCAGTAGGGGGTTTGACAACATGAACACTGAAGCTTTCTTT. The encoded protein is CASRGFDNMNTEAFF.

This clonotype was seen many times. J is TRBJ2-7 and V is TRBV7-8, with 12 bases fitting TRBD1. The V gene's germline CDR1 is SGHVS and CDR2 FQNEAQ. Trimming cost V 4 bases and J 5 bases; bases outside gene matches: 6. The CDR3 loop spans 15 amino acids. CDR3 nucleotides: TGTGCCAGCAGCTCACCCGGGACAGGGGGCGACGAGCAGTACGTC. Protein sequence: CASSSPGTGGDEQYV.

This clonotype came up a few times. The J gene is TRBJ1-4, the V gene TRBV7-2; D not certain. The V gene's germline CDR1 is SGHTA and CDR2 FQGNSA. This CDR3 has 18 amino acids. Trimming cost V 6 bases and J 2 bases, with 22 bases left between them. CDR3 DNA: TGTGCCAGCAGTCACCAGTATTATGGGGTGGGGACTAATGAAAAACTGTTTTTT. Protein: CASSHQYYGVGTNEKLFF.

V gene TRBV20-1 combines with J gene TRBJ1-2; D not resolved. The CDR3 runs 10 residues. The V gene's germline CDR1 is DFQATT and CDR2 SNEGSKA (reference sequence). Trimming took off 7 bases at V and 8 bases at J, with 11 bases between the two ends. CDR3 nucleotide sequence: TGCAGTGGGGAGGGTGACGGCTACACCTTC. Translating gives CSGEGDGYTF.

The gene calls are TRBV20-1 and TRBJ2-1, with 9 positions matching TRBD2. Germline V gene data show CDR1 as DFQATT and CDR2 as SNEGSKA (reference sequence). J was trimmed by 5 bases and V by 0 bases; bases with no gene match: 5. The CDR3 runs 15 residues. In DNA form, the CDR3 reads TGCAGTGCTAGAGATCAGCAGCGGGGGGACAATGAGCAGTTCTTC. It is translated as CSARDQQRGDNEQFF.

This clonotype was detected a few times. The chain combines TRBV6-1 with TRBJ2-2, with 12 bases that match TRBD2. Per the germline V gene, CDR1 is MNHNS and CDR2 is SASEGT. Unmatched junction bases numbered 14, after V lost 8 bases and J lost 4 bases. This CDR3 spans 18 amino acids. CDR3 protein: CASWPRTSGEVGTGELFF. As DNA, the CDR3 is TGTGCCAGCTGGCCTCGGACTAGCGGGGAAGTTGGCACCGGGGAGCTGTTTTTT.

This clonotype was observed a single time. The CDR3 reads CASSLANGQTSVTDTQYF. The CDR3 region has the DNA TGTGCCAGCAGCTTAGCCAACGGACAGACATCCGTAACGGATACGCAGTATTTT. The chain recombines TRBV7-9 with TRBJ2-3, with D possibly TRBD1 on 6 matching bases. Trimming took off 0 bases at V and 6 bases at J, with 22 bases between the two ends. The CDR3 sequence is 18 residues long. Germline V gene sequence: CDR1 SEHNR, CDR2 FQNEAQ (reference sequence). The full variable domain, in which reference TRBV7-9 and TRBJ2-3 provide the parts outside the CDR3, is DTGVSQNPRHKITKRGQNVTFRCDPISEHNRLYWYRQTLGQGPEFLTYFQNEAQLEKSRLLSDRFSAERPKGSFSTLEIQRTEQGDSAMYLCASSLANGQTSVTDTQYFGPGTRLTVL.

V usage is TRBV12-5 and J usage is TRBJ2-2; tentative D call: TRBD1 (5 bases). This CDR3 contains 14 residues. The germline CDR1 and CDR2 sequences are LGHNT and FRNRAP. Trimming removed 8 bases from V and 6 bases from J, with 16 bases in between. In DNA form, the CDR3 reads TGTGCTAGTCCCCCCAGGGTGGTTGCCGGGGAGCTGTTTTTT. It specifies CASPPRVVAGELFF.

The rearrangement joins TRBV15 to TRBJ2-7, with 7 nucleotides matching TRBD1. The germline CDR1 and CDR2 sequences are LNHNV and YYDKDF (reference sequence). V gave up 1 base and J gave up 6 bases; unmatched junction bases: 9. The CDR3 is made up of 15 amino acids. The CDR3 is CATSRGRDSPFEQYF. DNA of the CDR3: TGTGCCACCAGCAGAGGCCGGGACAGCCCGTTCGAGCAGTACTTC.

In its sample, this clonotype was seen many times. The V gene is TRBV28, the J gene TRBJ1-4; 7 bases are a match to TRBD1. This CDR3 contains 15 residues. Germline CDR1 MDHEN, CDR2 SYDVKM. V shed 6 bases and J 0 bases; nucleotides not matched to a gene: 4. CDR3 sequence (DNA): TGTGCCAGCAGGGATACAGGGGCAACTAATGAAAAACTGTTTTTT. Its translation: CASRDTGATNEKLFF.

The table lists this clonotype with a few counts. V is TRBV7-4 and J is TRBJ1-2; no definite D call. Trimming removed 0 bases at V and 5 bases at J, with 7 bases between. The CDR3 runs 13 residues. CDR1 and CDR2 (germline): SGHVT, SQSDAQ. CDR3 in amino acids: CASSLAITYGYTF. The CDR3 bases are TGTGCCAGCAGCTTAGCGATCACATATGGCTACACCTTC. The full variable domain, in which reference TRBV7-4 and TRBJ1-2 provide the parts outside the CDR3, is GAGVSQSPRYKVAKRGRDVALRCDSISGHVTLYWYRQTLGQGSEVLTYSQSDAQRDKSGRPSGRFSAERPERSVSTLKIQRTEQGDSAVYLCASSLAITYGYTFGSGTRLTVV.

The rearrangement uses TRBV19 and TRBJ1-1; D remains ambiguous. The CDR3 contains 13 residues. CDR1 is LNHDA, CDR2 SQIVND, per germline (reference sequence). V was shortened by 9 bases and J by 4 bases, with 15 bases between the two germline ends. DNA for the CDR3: TGTGCCAGCCAGTACGCCCGAGGCACTGAAGCTTTCTTT. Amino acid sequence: CASQYARGTEAFF. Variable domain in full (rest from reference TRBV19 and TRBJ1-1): DGGITQSPKYLFRKEGQNVTLSCEQNLNHDAMYWYRQDPGQGLRLIYYSQIVNDFQKGDIAEGYSVSREKKESFPLTVTSAQKNPTAFYLCASQYARGTEAFFGQGTRLTVV.

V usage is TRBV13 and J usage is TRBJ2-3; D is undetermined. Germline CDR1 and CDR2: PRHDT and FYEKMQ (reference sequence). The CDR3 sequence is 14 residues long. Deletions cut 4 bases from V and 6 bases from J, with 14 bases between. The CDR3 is CASSSGSYGDTQYF. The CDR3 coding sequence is TGTGCCAGCAGCTCCGGCTCTTATGGGGATACGCAGTATTTT.

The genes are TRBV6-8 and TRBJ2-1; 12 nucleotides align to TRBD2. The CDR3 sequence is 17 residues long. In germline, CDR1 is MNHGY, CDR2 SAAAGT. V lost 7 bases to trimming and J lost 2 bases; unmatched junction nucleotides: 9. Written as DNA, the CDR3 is TGTGCCAGCAAACTTTCTAGCGGGGGGGCCACCTACAATGAGCAGTTCTTC. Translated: CASKLSSGGATYNEQFF.

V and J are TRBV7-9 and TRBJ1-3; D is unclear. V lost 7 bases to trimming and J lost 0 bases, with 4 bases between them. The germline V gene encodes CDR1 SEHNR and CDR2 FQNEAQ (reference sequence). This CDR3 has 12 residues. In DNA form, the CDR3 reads TGTGCCAGCACCCCCTCTGGAAACACCATATATTTT. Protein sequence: CASTPSGNTIYF.

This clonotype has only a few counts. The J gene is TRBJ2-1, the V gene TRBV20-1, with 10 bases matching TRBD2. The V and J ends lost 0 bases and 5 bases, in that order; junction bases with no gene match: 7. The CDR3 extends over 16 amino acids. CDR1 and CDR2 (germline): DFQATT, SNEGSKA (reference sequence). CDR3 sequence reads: CSARDKAGGPNNEQFF. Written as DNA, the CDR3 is TGCAGTGCTAGAGATAAAGCGGGGGGGCCCAACAATGAGCAGTTCTTC.

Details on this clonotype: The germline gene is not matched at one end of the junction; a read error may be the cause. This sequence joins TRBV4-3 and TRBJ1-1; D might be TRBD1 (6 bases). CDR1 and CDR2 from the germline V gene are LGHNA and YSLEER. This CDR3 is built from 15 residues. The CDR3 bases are TGCACCAGCAGCCAAGGGGATGGGGGGCTCACTGAAGCTTTCTTT. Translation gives CTSSQGDGGLTEAFF.

CDR3 in DNA: TGTGCCAGCAGCCGGAGGGATTCTCTGGGGGCGCAGTATTTT. This sequence encodes CASSRRDSLGAQYF. The rearrangement links TRBV14 to TRBJ2-3; a possible D gene is TRBD2 (6 bases). The CDR3 is 14 amino acids. The germline CDR1 and CDR2 sequences are SGHDN and FVKESK. Trimming took 4 bases from V and 10 from J, leaving 18 bases between them.